This T cell receptor (beta chain) was sequenced for a study of human T cells and chemical hapten exposure (dated by TCRdb to 2020 to 2023). Looking at the study overall: For sensitization, 2% DPC in acetone was applied to an approximately 2 cm by approximately 2 cm area of upper inner arm skin. Weekly therapeutic DPC doses were additionally applied to the scalp of patients throughout the roughly 26-week study period. Patch testing was done on the upper back using Finn chambers containing 0.01% DPC, and results were scored after 6 days according to International Contact Dermatitis Research Group standards. The patient cohort, mostly female, included alopecia areata with under or over 50% scalp involvement, alopecia totalis and alopecia universalis. Libraries were pooled for sequencing, and per-sample TCR yields varied mainly because of small differences in library volumes within the pool. In alopecia patients, the study followed how the peripheral blood TCR repertoire changed in vivo over primary and secondary sensitization to diphenylcyclopropenone (DPC), a hapten. Patient blood was sampled pre-sensitization (week 0) and at 2, 6 and about 24 weeks after DPC sensitization. For TCR sequencing, blood came from 25 to 30 alopecia patients at anywhere from one to four time points (pre-sensitization, 2, 6 and 24 weeks).

According to the study, the label for this sample's time point signals: pre-sensitization, week 0. What the treatment or condition label conveys for this sample: therapeutic diphenylcyclopropenone sensitization with weekly scalp DPC. At each patch-test visit, blood was drawn before the patch test was applied. Patients were considered eligible if aged 18 to 70, diagnosed with alopecia and deemed suitable for DPC therapy, and patients were excluded if pregnant. Total RNA was extracted from unfractionated whole blood that had been collected in Tempus Blood RNA tubes. In its sample, this clonotype was seen many times. This receptor's antigen is unknown. No base-level quality is on record; no much larger clone is a single base apart. V lost 11 bases and J lost 8 bases, and the count of bases not matched to a germline gene is 14. The germline V gene specifies MNHEY as CDR1 and SVGEGT as CDR2. Including the terminal cysteine and phenylalanine, the CDR3 comprises 15 residues. This entry keeps only the CDR3 DNA: 45 bases, framed from base 1.

Library method: RACE. TCRdb records NextSeq 500 as the sequencer. During library preparation, unique molecular identifiers were attached to individual cDNA molecules so that TCRs could be counted quantitatively and reproducibly. Each blood RNA sample was used to sequence both TCR alpha and TCR beta chains. The original pipeline was this. Samples had a median of about 96,000 TCRs, with a range from about 23,224 to 750,000. V, J and CDR3 annotation of the TCR reads was performed with the Decombinator software suite. Every sample was subsampled to the same number of TCRs (28,000) for the PS versus PT1 abundance plots. Expanded TCRs were defined as absent before sensitization and observed at least eight times at the 2-week time point. Using fastp at Q25 and MiXCR, TCRdb reprocessed the public reads and kept productive beta chains. Each record represents a unique CDR3 protein, reported with the most common genes and DNA among its rows. The V and J calls come from TCRdb's annotation, not from the publication. The sample has some 400,000 distinct CDR3 sequences on record, roughly 4.6% of them singletons. Around 2.6% of the sample belongs to the ten largest clones.

Study-wide conclusions, independent of this receptor: DPC sensitization did not change how many TCRs were above 1 in 1000 frequency, and no evidence was found of alterations in global repertoire structure. After repeated subsampling, changes were observed in the strength of the expansion versus patch-test correlation and in the threshold at which the correlation became significant. Compared with pre-sensitization or healthy control sets, expanded TCRs formed significantly more large CDR3 similarity clusters, which is consistent with antigen-driven responses. The number of PT1 expanded TCRs positively correlated with patch test score, significant at thresholds 8, 16 and 32 but not 4. Because every patient had alopecia, a presumed autoimmune disease, the patients' immune response might differ from that of healthy individuals.

The sequenced sample was whole blood, obtained in connection with sensitization to the hapten diphenylcyclopropenone (DPC). The chain is encoded by TRBV6-2 or TRBV6-3 joined to TRBJ2-1, with 11 bases aligning to TRBD2. The receptor was derived from a woman aged 50 to 60 with alopecia areata. Some clones in this sample may be carry-over from other donors' samples. The DNA sequence is given as TGTGCCCGGGCCGTCCTGACTAGCGGGACATATGAGCAGTTCTTC. It encodes CARAVLTSGTYEQFF.